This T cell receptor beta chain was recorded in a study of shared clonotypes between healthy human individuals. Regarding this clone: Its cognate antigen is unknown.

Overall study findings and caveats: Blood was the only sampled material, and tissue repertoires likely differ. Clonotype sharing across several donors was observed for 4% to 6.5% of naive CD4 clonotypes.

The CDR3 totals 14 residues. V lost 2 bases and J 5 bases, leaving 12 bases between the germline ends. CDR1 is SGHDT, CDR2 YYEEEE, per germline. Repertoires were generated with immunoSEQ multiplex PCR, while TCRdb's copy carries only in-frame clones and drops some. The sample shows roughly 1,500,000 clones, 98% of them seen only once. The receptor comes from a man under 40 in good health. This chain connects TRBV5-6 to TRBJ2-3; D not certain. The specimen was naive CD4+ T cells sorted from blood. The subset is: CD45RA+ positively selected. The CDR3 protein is CASSLSLIEDTQYF. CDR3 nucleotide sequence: TGTGCCAGCAGCTTATCGCTAATCGAAGATACGCAGTATTTT.